This TCR beta chain was retrieved from a study of blood T cell repertoires in COVID-19. Turning to the study itself: From the United States, Italy and Spain came samples of acute and convalescent COVID-19. PBMCs, B-cell-depleted T cells, or T cells provided the cDNA or gDNA that made up the material.

From germline, CDR1 is MDHEN and CDR2 SYDVKM. The length of the CDR3 is 15 residues. J gave up 0 bases and V 3 bases, and 5 bases lay outside the gene matches. The authors' processing: From reference gene primer amplification, estimates of nucleated cell counts were derived. Here immunoSEQ multiplex PCR was the method, and the copy in TCRdb shows in-frame clones only, minus some. D and trimming come from the DNA, and the V and J calls and clone size come from that table. The sample lists some 150,000 clones, 80% to 90% occurring once. The genes are TRBV28 and TRBJ2-7; the match to TRBD2 covers 7 bases. The source of this sequence is a woman aged 55-70 years who had recovered from COVID-19. Sequencing input: peripheral blood. CDR3 coding DNA: TGTGCCAGCAGTTTTGGCGGGGGAAACTCCTACGAGCAGTACTTC. It translates to CASSFGGGNSYEQYF.